Sequencing of this T cell receptor (beta chain) was carried out in a study of OX40 agonist ivuxolimab in advanced cancers. Across the whole study: The drug used for patients, ivuxolimab, was an agonistic anti-OX40 (CD134) antibody. Study observations and caveats: CD4+ and CD8+ blood T cells expanded clonally by week 6 at 0.1 to 3.0 mg/kg. CD4+ T cells averaged fewer expanded clones than CD8+ T cells.

Turning to this clone: Its antigen is as yet unknown.

Here immunoSEQ multiplex PCR was the method, and the copy in TCRdb shows in-frame clones only, minus some. The table records roughly 90,000 clones, about 90% of them present only once. The CDR3 sequence is 14 residues long. Trimming left V 2 bases short and J 0 bases short, with 9 bases between. Germline V gene data show CDR1 as SGHRS and CDR2 as YFSETQ. The V and J genes are TRBV5-1 and TRBJ2-7; no definite D call. This material consisted of CD4+ or CD8+ T cells sorted from blood, taken in a trial of the OX40 agonist ivuxolimab. The receptor was isolated from an adult with an advanced solid tumor such as melanoma, head and neck, liver or kidney cancer. Written as DNA, the CDR3 is TGCGCCAGCAGCTTTCTACAGAGCTCCTACGAGCAGTACTTC. Its protein product is CASSFLQSSYEQYF. The full variable domain, with the rest looked up from reference TRBV5-1 and TRBJ2-7, is KAGVTQTPRYLIKTRGQQVTLSCSPISGHRSVSWYQQTPGQGLQFLFEYFSETQRNKGNFPGRFSGRQFSNSRSEMNVSTLELGDSALYLCASSFLQSSYEQYFGPGTRLTVT.